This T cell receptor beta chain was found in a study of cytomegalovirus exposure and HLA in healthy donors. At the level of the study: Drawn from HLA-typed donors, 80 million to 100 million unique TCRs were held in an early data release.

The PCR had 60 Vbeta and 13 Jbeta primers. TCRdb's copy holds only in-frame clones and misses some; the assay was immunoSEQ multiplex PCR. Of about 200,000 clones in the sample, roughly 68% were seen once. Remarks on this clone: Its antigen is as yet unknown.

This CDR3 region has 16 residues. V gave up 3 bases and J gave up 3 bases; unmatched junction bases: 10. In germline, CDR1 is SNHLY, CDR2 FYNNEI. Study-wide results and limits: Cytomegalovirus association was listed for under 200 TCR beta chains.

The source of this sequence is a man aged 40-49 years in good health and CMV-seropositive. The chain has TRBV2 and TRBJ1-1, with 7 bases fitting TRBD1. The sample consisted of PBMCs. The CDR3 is CASSDPSRDSHTEAFF. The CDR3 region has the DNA TGTGCCAGCAGTGACCCCTCCCGGGACAGCCACACTGAAGCTTTCTTT.